This entry describes one T cell receptor (beta chain). V was pared by 5 bases and J by 3 bases, with 17 bases between. Per the germline V gene, CDR1 is MDHEN and CDR2 is SYDVKM. The CDR3 is 15 residues long. This specimen belongs to a study of T cell changes during pregnancy in multiple sclerosis. Repertoires were generated with immunoSEQ multiplex PCR, while TCRdb's copy carries only in-frame clones and drops some. There are more than 85,000 clones in the sample; 80% to 95% occur only once, and 1.1% to 1.5% lies in the top ten. The origin of this receptor is a female donor in good health, enrolled as a control in a pregnancy study. The chain combines TRBV28 with TRBJ2-7, with D maybe TRBD1 (8 bases). The source was peripheral blood, collected in the third trimester of pregnancy. The CDR3 protein is CASSTGGAPLYEQYF. CDR3 sequence (DNA): TGTGCCAGCAGTACAGGGGGGGCCCCTCTCTACGAGCAGTACTTC.